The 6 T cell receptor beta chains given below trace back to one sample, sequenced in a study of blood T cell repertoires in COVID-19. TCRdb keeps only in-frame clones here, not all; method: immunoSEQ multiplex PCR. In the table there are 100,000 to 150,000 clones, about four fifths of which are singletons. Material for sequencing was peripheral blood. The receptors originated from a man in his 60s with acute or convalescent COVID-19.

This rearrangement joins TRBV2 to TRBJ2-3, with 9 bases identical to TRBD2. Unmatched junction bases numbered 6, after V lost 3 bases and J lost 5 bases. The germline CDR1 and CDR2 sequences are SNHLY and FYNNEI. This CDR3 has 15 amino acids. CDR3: CASSDALAGIDTQYF. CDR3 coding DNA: TGTGCCAGCAGTGATGCCCTAGCGGGAATAGATACGCAGTATTTT.

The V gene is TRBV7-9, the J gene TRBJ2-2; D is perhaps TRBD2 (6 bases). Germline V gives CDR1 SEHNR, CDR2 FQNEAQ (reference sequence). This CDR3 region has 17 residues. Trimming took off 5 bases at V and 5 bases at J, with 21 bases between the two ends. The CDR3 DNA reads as TGTGCCAGCAGCCCCCCCTCTGGCGGCCGGGGGACCGGGGAGCTGTTTTTT. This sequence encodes CASSPPSGGRGTGELFF.

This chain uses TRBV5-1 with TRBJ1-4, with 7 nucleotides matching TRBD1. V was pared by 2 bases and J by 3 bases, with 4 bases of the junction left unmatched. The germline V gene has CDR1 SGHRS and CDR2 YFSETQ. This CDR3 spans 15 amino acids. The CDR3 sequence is CASSLGTAPNEKLFF. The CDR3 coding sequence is TGCGCCAGCAGCTTAGGGACAGCGCCTAATGAAAAACTGTTTTTT.

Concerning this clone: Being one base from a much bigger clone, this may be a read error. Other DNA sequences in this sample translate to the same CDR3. CDR3 in amino acids: CASSLAGYGNTIYF. For the CDR3, the DNA is TGCGCCAGCAGCTTGGCAGGGTATGGAAACACCATATATTTT. The V gene is TRBV5-1, the J gene TRBJ1-3; D perhaps matches TRBD1 (5 bases). Germline values: CDR1 SGHRS, CDR2 YFSETQ. Trimming left V 0 bases short and J 3 bases short, with 7 bases between. CDR3 length: 14 residues.

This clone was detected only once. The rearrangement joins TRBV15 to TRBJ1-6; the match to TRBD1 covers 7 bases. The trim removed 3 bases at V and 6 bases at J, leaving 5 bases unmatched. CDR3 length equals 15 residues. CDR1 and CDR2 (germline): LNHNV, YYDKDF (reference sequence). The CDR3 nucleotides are TGTGCCACCAGCAGGACAGGGACGGGTAATTCACCCCTCCACTTT. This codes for CATSRTGTGNSPLHF.

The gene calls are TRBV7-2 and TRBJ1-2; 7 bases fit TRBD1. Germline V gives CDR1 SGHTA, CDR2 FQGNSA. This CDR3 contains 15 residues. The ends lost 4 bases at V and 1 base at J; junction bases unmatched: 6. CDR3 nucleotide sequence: TGTGCCAGCAGCTACTCCGGGGACAGTAACTATGGCTACACCTTC. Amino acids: CASSYSGDSNYGYTF.